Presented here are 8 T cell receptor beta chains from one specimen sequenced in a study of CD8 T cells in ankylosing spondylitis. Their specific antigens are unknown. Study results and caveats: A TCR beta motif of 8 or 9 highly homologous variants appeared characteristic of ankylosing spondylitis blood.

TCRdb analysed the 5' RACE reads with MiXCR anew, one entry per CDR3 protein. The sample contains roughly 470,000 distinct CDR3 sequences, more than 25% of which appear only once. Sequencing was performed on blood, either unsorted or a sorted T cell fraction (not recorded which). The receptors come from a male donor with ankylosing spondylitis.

This CDR3 is CASSSEDEKLFF. The CDR3 region has the DNA TGCGCCAGCAGCTCTGAAGATGAAAAACTGTTTTTT. The genes are TRBV5-1 and TRBJ1-4; D remains unclear. Looked up from germline, CDR1 is SGHRS and CDR2 is YFSETQ. The V gene lost 3 bases and the J gene lost 6 bases, with 6 bases spanning the gap. The CDR3 covers 12 residues.

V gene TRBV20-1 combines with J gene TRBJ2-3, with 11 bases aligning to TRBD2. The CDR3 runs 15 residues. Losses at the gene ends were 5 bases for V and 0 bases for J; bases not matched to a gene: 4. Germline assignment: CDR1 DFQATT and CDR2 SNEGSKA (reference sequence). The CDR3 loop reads CSASRLAGSTDTQYF. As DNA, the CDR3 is TGCAGTGCTTCCCGACTAGCGGGAAGCACAGATACGCAGTATTTT.

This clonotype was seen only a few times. The CDR3 DNA sequence: TGTGCCAGCAGTGAATTGGGCAGGGTAGCAACTAATGAAAAACTGTTTTTT. Encoded protein: CASSELGRVATNEKLFF. The gene calls are TRBV25-1 and TRBJ1-4, with a possible D match to TRBD1 (5 bases). This CDR3 has 17 residues. Germline V lookup: CDR1 MGHDK, CDR2 SYGVNS. With 1 base removed from V and 0 bases from J, the gap between germline ends came to 12 bases.

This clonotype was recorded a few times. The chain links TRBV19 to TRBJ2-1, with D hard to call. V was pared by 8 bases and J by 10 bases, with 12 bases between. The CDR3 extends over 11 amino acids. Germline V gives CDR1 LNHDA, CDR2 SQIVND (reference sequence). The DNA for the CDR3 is TGTGCCAGTCGGGCCTCCCGGGAGCAGTTCTTC. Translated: CASRASREQFF. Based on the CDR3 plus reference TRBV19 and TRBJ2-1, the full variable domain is DGGITQSPKYLFRKEGQNVTLSCEQNLNHDAMYWYRQDPGQGLRLIYYSQIVNDFQKGDIAEGYSVSREKKESFPLTVTSAQKNPTAFYLCASRASREQFFGPGTRLTVL.

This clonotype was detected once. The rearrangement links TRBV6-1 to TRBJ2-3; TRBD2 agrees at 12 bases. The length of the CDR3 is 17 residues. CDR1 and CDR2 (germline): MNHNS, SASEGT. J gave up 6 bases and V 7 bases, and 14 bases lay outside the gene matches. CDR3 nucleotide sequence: TGTGCCAGCACCAGAAGACTAGCGGGAGTGCGGCGGGATACGCAGTATTTT. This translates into CASTRRLAGVRRDTQYF.

In DNA, the CDR3 is TGTGCCACCAGCCCCCGGGACAGGAGCACAGATACGCAGTATTTT. Translation gives CATSPRDRSTDTQYF. The J gene is TRBJ2-3, the V gene TRBV15, with 8 bases lining up with TRBD1. The germline CDR1 and CDR2 sequences are LNHNV and YYDKDF (reference sequence). There are 15 residues in the CDR3. The V segment lost 5 bases and the J segment 0 bases; nucleotides outside the gene matches: 4.

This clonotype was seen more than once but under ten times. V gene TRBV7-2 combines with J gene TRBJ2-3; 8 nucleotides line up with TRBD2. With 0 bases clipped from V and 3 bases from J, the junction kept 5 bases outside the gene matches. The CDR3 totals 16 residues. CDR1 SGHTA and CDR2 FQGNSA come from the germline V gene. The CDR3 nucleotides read TGTGCCAGCAGCTTAGCGCATGGGACTAGAACAGATACGCAGTATTTT. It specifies CASSLAHGTRTDTQYF. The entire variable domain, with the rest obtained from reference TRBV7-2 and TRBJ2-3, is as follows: GAGVSQSPSNKVTEKGKDVELRCDPISGHTALYWYRQSLGQGLEFLIYFQGNSAPDKSGLPSDRFSAERTGGSVSTLTIQRTQQEDSAVYLCASSLAHGTRTDTQYFGPGTRLTVL.

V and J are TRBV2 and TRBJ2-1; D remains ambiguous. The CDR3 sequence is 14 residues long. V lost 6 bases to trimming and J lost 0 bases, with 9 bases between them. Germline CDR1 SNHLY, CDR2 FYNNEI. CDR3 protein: CASRRLSSYNEQFF. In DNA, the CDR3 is TGTGCCAGCAGAAGGCTGAGCTCCTACAATGAGCAGTTCTTC.